The entry below describes one TCR beta chain. This specimen belongs to a study of blood T cell repertoires in COVID-19. Study as a whole: Whether acute or convalescent, the COVID-19 samples came from the United States, Italy and Spain. The analysed material was cDNA or gDNA that came from T cells, B-cell-depleted T cells, or PBMCs.

Per germline, CDR1 SEHNR and CDR2 FQNEAQ (reference sequence). There are 14 residues in the CDR3. J gave up 8 bases and V 5 bases, and 8 bases lay outside the gene matches. The authors' processing: Reference gene primer amplification yielded estimated nucleated cell counts. Some clones are missing from TCRdb's copy, which holds only in-frame ones; the method was immunoSEQ multiplex PCR. V and J calls and clone size follow that table, whereas D and trimming were derived from the DNA. The sample shows under 200,000 clones, 79% of them seen only once. Seattle enrolled patients during active infection and tracked them longitudinally.

This rearrangement joins TRBV7-9 to TRBJ2-4; TRBD1 agrees at 8 bases. What was sequenced was peripheral blood. The receptor was derived from a woman aged 60-75 years with COVID-19, enrolled during active disease. The CDR3 here is CASSPPTGEDIQYF. The CDR3 DNA sequence: TGTGCCAGCAGCCCACCGACAGGGGAAGACATTCAGTACTTC.